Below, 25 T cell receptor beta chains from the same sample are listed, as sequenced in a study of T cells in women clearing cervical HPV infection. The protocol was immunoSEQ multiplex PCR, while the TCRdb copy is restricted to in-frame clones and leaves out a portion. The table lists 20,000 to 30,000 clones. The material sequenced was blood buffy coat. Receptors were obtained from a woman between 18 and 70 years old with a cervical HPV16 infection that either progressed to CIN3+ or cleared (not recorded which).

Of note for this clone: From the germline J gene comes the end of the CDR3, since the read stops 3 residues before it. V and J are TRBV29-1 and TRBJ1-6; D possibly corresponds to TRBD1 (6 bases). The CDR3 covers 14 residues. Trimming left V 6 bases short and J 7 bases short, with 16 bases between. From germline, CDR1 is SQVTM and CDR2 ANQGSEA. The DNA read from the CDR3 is TGCAGCGTCGGGGCCCCCGACAGGAATTCACCC. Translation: CSVGAPDRNSP. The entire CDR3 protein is CSVGAPDRNSPLHF.

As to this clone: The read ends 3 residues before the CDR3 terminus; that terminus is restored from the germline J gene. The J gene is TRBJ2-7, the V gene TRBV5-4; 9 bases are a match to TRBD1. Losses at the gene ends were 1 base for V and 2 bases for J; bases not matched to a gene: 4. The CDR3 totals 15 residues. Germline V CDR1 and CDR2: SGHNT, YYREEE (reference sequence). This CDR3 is CASSLHRTGAYEQYF. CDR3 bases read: TGTGCCAGCAGCTTGCACAGGACAGGGGCCTACGAG.

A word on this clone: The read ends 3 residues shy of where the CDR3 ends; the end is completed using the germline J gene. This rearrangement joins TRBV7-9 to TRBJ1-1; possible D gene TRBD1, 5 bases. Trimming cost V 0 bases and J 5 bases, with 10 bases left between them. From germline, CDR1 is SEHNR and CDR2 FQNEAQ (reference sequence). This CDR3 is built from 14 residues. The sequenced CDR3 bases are TGTGCCAGCAGCTTAGCTGGGGGGGGAACTGAA. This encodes CASSLAGGGTE. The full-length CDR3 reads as CASSLAGGGTEAFF.

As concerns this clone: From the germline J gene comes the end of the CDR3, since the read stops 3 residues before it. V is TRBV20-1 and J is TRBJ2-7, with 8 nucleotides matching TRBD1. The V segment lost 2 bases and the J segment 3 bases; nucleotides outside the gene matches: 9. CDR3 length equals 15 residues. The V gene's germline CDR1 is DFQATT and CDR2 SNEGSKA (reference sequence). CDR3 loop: CSARLVRQGIYEQYF. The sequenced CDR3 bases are TGCAGTGCTAGATTGGTGAGACAGGGGATCTACGAG.

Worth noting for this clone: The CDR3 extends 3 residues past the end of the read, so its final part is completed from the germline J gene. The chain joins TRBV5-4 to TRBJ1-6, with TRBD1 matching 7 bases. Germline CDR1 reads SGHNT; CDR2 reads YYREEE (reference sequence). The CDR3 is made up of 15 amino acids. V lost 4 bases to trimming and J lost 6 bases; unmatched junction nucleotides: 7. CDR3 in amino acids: CASSPGQVPNSPLHF. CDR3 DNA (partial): TGTGCCAGCAGCCCAGGACAGGTCCCTAATTCACCC.

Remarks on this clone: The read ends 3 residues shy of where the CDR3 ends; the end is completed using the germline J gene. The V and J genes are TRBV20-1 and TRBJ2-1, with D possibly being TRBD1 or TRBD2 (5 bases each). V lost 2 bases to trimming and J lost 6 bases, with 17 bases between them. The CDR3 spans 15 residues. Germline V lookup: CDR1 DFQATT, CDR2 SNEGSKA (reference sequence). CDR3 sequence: CSARSPLRGVNEQFF. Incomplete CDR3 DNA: TGCAGTGCTAGATCCCCCCTAAGAGGGGTCAATGAG.

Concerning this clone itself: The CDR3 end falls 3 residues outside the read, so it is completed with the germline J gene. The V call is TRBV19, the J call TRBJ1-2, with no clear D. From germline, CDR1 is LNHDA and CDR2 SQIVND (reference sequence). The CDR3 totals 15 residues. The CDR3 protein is CASSIEEGLLYDYTF. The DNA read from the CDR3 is TGTGCCAGTAGTATAGAAGAAGGCTTGCTGTACGAC. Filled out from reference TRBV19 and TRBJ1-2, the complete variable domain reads DGGITQSPKYLFRKEGQNVTLSCEQNLNHDAMYWYRQDPGQGLRLIYYSQIVNDFQKGDIAEGYSVSREKKESFPLTVTSAQKNPTAFYLCASSIEEGLLYDYTFGSGTRLTVV.

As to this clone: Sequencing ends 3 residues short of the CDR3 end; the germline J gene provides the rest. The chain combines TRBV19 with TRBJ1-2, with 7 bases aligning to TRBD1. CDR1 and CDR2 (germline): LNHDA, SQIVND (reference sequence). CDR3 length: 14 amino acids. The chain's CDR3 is CASSPTGDTDTYTF. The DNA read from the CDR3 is TGTGCCAGTAGCCCAACAGGGGACACAGATACC.

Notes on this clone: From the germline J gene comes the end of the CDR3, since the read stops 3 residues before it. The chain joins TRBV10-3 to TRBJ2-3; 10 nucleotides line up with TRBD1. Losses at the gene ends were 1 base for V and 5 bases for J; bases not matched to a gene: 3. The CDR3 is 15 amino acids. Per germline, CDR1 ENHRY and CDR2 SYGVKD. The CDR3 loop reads CAISEFGQGGDTQYF. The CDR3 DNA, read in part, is TGTGCCATCAGTGAGTTCGGACAGGGGGGAGATACG.

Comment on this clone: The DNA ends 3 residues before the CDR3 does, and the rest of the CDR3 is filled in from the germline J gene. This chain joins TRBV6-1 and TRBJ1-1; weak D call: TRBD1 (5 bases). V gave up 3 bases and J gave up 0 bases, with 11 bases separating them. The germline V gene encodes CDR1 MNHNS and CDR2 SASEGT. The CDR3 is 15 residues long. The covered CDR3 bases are TGTGCCAGCAGTGATCGGCAGGGCATGAACACTGAA. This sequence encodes CASSDRQGMNTE. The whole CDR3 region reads CASSDRQGMNTEAFF.

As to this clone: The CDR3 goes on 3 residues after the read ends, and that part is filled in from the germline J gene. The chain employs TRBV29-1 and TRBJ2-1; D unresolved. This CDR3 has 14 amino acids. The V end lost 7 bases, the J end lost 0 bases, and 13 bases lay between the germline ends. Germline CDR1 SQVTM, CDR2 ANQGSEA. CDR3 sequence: CSGVAASSYNEQFF. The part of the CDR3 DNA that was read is TGCAGCGGTGTAGCTGCCTCCTCCTACAATGAG.

Here the CDR3 reads CASSLDLAGSYNEQFF. Partial CDR3 DNA: TGTGCCAGCAGCTTGGACCTAGCTGGCTCCTACAATGAG. V gene TRBV5-4 combines with J gene TRBJ2-1; possible D gene TRBD2, 5 bases. The read gets to within 3 residues of the CDR3 end, and the germline J gene fills in the rest. This CDR3 is 16 amino acids long. The V and J ends lost 0 bases and 0 bases respectively, with 10 bases between them. Per the germline V gene, CDR1 is SGHNT and CDR2 is YYREEE (reference sequence).

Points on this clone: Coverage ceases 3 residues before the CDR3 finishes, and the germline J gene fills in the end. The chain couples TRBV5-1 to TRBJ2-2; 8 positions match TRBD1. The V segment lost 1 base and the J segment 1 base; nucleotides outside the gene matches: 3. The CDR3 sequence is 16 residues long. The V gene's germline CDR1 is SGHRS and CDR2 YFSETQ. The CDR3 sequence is CASSLRQGKNTGELFF. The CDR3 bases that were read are TGCGCCAGCAGCTTGAGACAGGGGAAGAACACCGGGGAG.

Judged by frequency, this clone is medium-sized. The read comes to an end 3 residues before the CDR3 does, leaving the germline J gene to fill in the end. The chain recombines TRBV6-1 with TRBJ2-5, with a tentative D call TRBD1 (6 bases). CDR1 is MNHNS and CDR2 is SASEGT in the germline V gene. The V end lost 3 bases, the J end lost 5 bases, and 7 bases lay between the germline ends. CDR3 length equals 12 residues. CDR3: CASSDDRETQYF. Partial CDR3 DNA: TGTGCCAGCAGTGACGACAGGGAGACC.

The CDR3 protein is CASRETGVEKLFF. The CDR3 bases that were read are TGTGCCAGCAGGGAGACAGGGGTTGAAAAG. This chain connects TRBV2 to TRBJ2-2, with 8 bases identical to TRBD1. The sequenced fragment ends 3 residues before the CDR3 boundary, so the rest is inferred from the germline J gene. The CDR3 consists of 13 residues. Germline CDR1 is SNHLY and CDR2 is FYNNEI.

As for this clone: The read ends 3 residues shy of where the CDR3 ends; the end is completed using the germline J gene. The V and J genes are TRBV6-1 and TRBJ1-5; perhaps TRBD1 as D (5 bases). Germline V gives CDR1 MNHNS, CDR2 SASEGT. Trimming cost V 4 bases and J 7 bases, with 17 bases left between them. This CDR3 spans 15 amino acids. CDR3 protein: CASSAVRGREQPQHF. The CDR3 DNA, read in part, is TGTGCCAGCAGTGCGGTGAGGGGCCGGGAACAGCCC.

CDR3 protein: CASSFRGAQDTGELFF. CDR3 DNA, as far as it was read: TGTGCCAGCAGCTTCCGTGGGGCACAGGACACCGGGGAG. The chain carries TRBV7-3 and TRBJ2-2, with D possibly TRBD1 on 5 matching bases. The DNA ends 3 residues before the CDR3 does, and the rest of the CDR3 is filled in from the germline J gene. V dropped 3 bases and J dropped 3 bases, with 14 bases sitting between them. CDR1 and CDR2 from the germline V gene are SGHTA and FQGTGA. The CDR3 sequence is 16 residues long.

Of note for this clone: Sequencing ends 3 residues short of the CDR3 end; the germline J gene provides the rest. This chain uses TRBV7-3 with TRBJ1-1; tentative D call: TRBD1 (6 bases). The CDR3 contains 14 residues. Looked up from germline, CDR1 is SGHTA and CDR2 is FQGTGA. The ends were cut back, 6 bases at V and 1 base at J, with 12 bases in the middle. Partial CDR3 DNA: TGTGCCAGCAGATCGAGGACAGCGAACACTGAA. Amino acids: CASRSRTANTE. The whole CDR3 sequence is CASRSRTANTEAFF.

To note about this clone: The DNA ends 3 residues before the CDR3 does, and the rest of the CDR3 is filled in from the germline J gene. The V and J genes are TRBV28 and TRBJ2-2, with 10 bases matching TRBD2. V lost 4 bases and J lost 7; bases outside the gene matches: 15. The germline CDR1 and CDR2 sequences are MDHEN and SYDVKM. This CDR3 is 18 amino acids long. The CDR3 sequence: CASSSTLAGVKMVGELFF. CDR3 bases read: TGTGCCAGCAGTTCCACCCTAGCGGGAGTTAAAATGGTCGGGGAG.

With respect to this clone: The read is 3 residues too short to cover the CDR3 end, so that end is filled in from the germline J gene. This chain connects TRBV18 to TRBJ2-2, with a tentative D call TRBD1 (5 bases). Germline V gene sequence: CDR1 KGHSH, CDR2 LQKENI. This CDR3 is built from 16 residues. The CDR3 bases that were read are TGTGCCAGCTCACCATACAGGAGCTCCTATAATTCACCG. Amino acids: CASSPYRSSYNSP. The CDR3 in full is CASSPYRSSYNSPLFF.

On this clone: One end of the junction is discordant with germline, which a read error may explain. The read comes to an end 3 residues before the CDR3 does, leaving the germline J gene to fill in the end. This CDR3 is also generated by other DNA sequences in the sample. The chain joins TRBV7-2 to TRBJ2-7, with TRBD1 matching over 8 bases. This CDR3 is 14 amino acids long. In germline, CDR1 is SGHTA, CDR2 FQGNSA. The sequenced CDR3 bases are TGTGCCAGTAGCTTTCCGGACAGGGACTACGAG. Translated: CASSFPDRDYE. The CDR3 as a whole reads CASSFPDRDYEQYF.

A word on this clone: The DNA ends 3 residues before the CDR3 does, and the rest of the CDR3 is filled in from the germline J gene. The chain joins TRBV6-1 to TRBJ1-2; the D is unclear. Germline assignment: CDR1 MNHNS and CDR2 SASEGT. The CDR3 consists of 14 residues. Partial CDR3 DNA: TGTGCCAGCAGTGAAGGGGCTATGGGTAATGAC. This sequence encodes CASSEGAMGND. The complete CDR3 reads CASSEGAMGNDYTF.

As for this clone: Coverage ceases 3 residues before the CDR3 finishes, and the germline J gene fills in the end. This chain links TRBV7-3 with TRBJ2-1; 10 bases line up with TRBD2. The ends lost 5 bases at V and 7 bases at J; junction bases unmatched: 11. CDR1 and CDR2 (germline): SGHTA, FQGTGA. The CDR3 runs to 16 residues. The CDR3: CASSTFTSGTSNEQFF. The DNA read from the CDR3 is TGTGCCAGCAGCACCTTTACTAGCGGGACCTCTAATGAG.

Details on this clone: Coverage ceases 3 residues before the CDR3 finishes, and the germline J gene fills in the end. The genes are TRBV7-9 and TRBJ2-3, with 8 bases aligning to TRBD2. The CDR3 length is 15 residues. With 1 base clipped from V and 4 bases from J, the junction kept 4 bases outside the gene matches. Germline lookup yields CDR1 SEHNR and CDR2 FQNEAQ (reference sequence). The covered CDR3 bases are TGTGCCAGCAGCTTAGGAGCGGGAGTTTCAGATACG. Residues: CASSLGAGVSDT. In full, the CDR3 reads CASSLGAGVSDTQYF.

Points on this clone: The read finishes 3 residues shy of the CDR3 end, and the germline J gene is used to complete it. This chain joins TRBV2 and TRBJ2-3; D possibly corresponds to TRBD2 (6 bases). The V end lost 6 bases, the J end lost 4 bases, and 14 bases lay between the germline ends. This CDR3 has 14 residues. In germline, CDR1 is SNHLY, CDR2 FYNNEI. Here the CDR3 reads CASRRLDSADTQYF. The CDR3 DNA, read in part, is TGTGCCAGCAGGAGACTAGATTCGGCAGATACG.